Below, 30 T cell receptor beta chains from the same sample are listed, as sequenced in a study of molecular identifiers for immune sequencing clone quantification. One entry per CDR3 protein, called by TCRdb with MiXCR from the PCR reads. The sample includes a few hundred thousand distinct CDR3 sequences, about a fifth of them seen just once. Sequenced: naive CD8+ T cells from blood, with Jurkat cell RNA spiked in. Subset: FACS-sorted CD8+CD4-CCR7+CD45RA+ naive T cells. These receptor sequences come from a human donor in good health. Some libraries in this study had Jurkat cell RNA spiked in.

The chain employs TRBV7-6 and TRBJ1-3; no firm D call. The CDR3 runs to 15 residues. V was cut by 5 bases and J by 1 base, with 12 bases left in between. Germline CDR1 is SGHVS and CDR2 is FNYEAQ. The CDR3 nucleotides read TGTGCCAGCAGCGACGGACTGATATCTGGAAACACCATATATTTT. Its translation: CASSDGLISGNTIYF. The whole variable domain, filled in from reference TRBV7-6 and TRBJ1-3, reads GAGVSQSPRYKVTKRGQDVALRCDPISGHVSLYWYRQALGQGPEFLTYFNYEAQQDKSGLPNDRFSAERPEGSISTLTIQRTEQRDSAMYRCASSDGLISGNTIYFGEGSWLTVV.

CDR3 amino acids: CASSPRRDLLGEAFF. In DNA, the CDR3 is TGTGCCAGCAGTCCAAGAAGGGACCTTCTCGGTGAAGCTTTCTTT. The gene calls are TRBV7-9 and TRBJ1-1; D might be TRBD1 (5 bases). The CDR3 has 15 amino acids. Trimming stripped 6 bases from V and 7 bases from J, with 21 bases between. Germline CDR1 is SEHNR and CDR2 is FQNEAQ (reference sequence).

Worth noting for this clonotype: A read error may explain this, as a much larger clone is one base away. V gene TRBV7-8 combines with J gene TRBJ2-7, with D perhaps assigned TRBD1 or TRBD2 (6 bases each). This CDR3 spans 15 amino acids. V was pared by 5 bases and J by 3 bases, with 17 bases between. Germline CDR1 SGHVS, CDR2 FQNEAQ. DNA for the CDR3: TGTGCCAGCAGCCAGGCGGGACCAGGGGTCTACGAGCAGTACTTC. The encoded protein is CASSQAGPGVYEQYF.

This clonotype was detected ten times or more. The genes are TRBV29-1 and TRBJ2-1; TRBD1 matches 10 bases. The germline gives CDR1 SQVTM, CDR2 ANQGSEA. V lost 5 bases to trimming and J lost 9 bases; unmatched junction nucleotides: 10. The CDR3 sequence is 14 residues long. The CDR3 DNA reads as TGCAGCGTTCTACCGGGACAGGGGATCGGTGAGCAGTTCTTC. It encodes CSVLPGQGIGEQFF.

Comments on this clonotype: A single base separates this from a much larger clone, so it may be a read error. The genes are TRBV24-1 and TRBJ1-2; D ambiguous. V was pared by 7 bases and J by 0 bases, with 11 bases between. The CDR3 is 14 amino acids. CDR1 is KGHDR and CDR2 is SFDVKD in the germline V gene. The CDR3 loop reads CATSTDPANYGYTF. The CDR3 bases are TGTGCCACCAGCACAGACCCAGCTAACTATGGCTACACCTTC.

Concerning this clonotype: A much larger clonotype is one base distant, so this may be a read error. This chain uses TRBV4-1 with TRBJ2-3; 10 nucleotides align to TRBD2. The CDR3 extends over 16 amino acids. The germline V gene encodes CDR1 MGHRA and CDR2 YSYEKL. CDR3 bases: TGCGCCAGCAGCCACACTAGCGGGACTAGCACAGGTACGCAGTATTTT. Its translation: CASSHTSGTSTGTQYF.

This clonotype was detected once. The chain combines TRBV10-1 with TRBJ2-3, with a possible D match to TRBD1 (6 bases). The CDR3 loop spans 18 amino acids. Deletions cut 0 bases from V and 0 bases from J, with 16 bases between. CDR1 WNHNN and CDR2 SYGVQD come from the germline V gene (reference sequence). CDR3 amino acids: CASSESFFTGISTDTQYF. CDR3 coding DNA: TGCGCCAGCAGTGAGTCATTTTTCACAGGGATTAGCACAGATACGCAGTATTTT.

The chain links TRBV30 to TRBJ2-1, with D perhaps TRBD2 (5 bases). Germline lookup yields CDR1 GTSNPN and CDR2 SVGIG (reference sequence). V lost 4 bases and J lost 1, with 11 bases in between. The CDR3 extends over 14 amino acids. The CDR3 region is CAWTSPQSYNEQFF. The CDR3 DNA sequence: TGTGCCTGGACTAGCCCCCAGTCCTACAATGAGCAGTTCTTC.

This clonotype occurred many times. The J gene is TRBJ1-4, the V gene TRBV4-3, with 8 bases that match TRBD1. Unmatched junction bases numbered 8, after V lost 8 bases and J lost 0 bases. Germline loops: CDR1 LGHNA, CDR2 YSLEER. The CDR3 totals 16 residues. The CDR3 DNA is TGCGCCAGCGGTGACCAGGGGGCCACAACTAATGAAAAACTGTTTTTT. Translation: CASGDQGATTNEKLFF.

A remark on this clonotype: A much larger clone sits a single nucleotide away, making a read error possible. This chain uses TRBV6-5 with TRBJ2-7; TRBD1 agrees at 10 bases. Germline V gives CDR1 MNHEY, CDR2 SVGAGI. This CDR3 region has 14 residues. The CDR3 DNA is TGTGTCAGCAGTCCGGGACAGGGGTGGTACGAGCAGTACTTC. It codes for CVSSPGQGWYEQYF.

The rearrangement uses TRBV23-1 and TRBJ1-1; no definite D call. TRBV23-1 is sorted into the ORF group, with uncertain function. There are 11 residues in the CDR3. Trimming pared 7 bases from V and 4 bases from J, leaving 7 bases between. CDR3 amino acids: CASTQTTEAFF. The CDR3 bases are TGCGCCAGCACCCAGACCACTGAAGCTTTCTTT.

A few counts support this clonotype. This chain joins TRBV4-3 and TRBJ2-7; TRBD2 aligns across 10 bases. CDR3 length: 17 amino acids. Looked up from germline, CDR1 is LGHNA and CDR2 is YSLEER. Unmatched junction bases numbered 8, after V lost 0 bases and J lost 3 bases. The CDR3 DNA is TGCGCCAGCAGCCAAGAGGAACTAGCGGGATCATTCTACGAGCAGTACTTC. Translated: CASSQEELAGSFYEQYF.

The chain combines TRBV6-2 or TRBV6-3 with TRBJ2-7; 14 bases are a match to TRBD2. The ends lost 7 bases at V and 3 bases at J; junction bases unmatched: 8. Germline values: CDR1 MNHEY, CDR2 SVGEGT. This CDR3 is built from 16 residues. The CDR3 region has the DNA TGTGCCAGCACCCGAGTAGGGACTAGCGGGAGCTACGAGCAGTACTTC. Its translation is CASTRVGTSGSYEQYF.

This sequence joins TRBV12-3 or TRBV12-4 and TRBJ1-1, with TRBD1 identical over 7 bases. There are 13 residues in the CDR3. The V gene end was trimmed by 5 bases and the J gene end by 4 bases; junction bases not matched to a gene: 4. CDR3 sequence: CASSRGRGTEAFF. As DNA, the CDR3 is TGTGCCAGCAGTAGGGGGCGCGGCACTGAAGCTTTCTTT.

In its sample, this clonotype was seen many times. The V and J genes are TRBV28 and TRBJ2-5, with unresolved D. V shed 5 bases and J shed 1 base, with 17 bases lying between them. Germline V gene lookup returns CDR1 MDHEN and CDR2 SYDVKM. This CDR3 has 16 residues. In nucleotides, the CDR3 is TGTGCCAGCAGTCCGTCTGATGTCCCGCTCCAAGAGACCCAGTACTTC. Translating gives CASSPSDVPLQETQYF.

This clonotype has only one observation. The germline gene is not matched at one end of the junction; a read error may be the cause. V usage is TRBV27 and J usage is TRBJ2-1, with 7 positions matching TRBD1. Germline values: CDR1 MNHEY, CDR2 SMNVEV (reference sequence). The CDR3 is 16 amino acids. The CDR3 bases are TGTGCCGGCAGTACCTCCGGGACAGTCCCCTACAATGAGCAGTTCTTC. Encoded protein: CAGSTSGTVPYNEQFF.

A word on this clonotype: Possible read error: a much larger clone is one base away. J is TRBJ2-2 and V is TRBV27; perhaps TRBD2 as D (6 bases). This CDR3 region has 14 residues. CDR1 is MNHEY, CDR2 SMNVEV, per germline (reference sequence). Between the trimmed V and J ends, which lost 3 bases and 6 bases, there was a span of 11 bases. CDR3 in DNA: TGTGCCAGCAGTTTGGAGGGTCCCGCCGGGGAGCTGTTTTTT. Protein product: CASSLEGPAGELFF.

This clonotype was seen a few times. V usage is TRBV21-1 and J usage is TRBJ2-2; the table's D call, TRBD2, has no DNA check behind it. TRBV21-1 is an annotated pseudogene. The CDR3 runs to 13 residues. The CDR3 protein is CARNPPNTGELFF. CDR3 coding DNA: TGTGCCAGAAACCCTCCGAACACCGGGGAGCTGTTTTTT.

This clonotype was picked up many times. The chain links TRBV4-3 to TRBJ2-7; D gene unclear. This CDR3 comprises 15 residues. V gave up 1 base and J gave up 2 bases, with 12 bases separating them. From germline, CDR1 is LGHNA and CDR2 YSLEER. The CDR3, as DNA: TGCGCCAGCAGCCAAGGATTTGGAGTCGCCTACGAGCAGTACTTC. This sequence encodes CASSQGFGVAYEQYF.

The chain uses TRBV14 and TRBJ2-1; no definite D call. This CDR3 spans 15 amino acids. Germline CDR1 SGHDN, CDR2 FVKESK. The V gene lost 5 bases and the J gene lost 0 bases, with 11 bases spanning the gap. This CDR3 reads CASSTYRSSYNEQFF. For the CDR3, the DNA is TGTGCCAGCAGCACCTATCGTAGCTCCTACAATGAGCAGTTCTTC.

This chain connects TRBV4-1 to TRBJ2-7; D is possibly TRBD2 (5 bases). This CDR3 is 13 amino acids long. Germline V gene data show CDR1 as MGHRA and CDR2 as YSYEKL. Trimming removed 1 base at V and 7 bases at J, with 11 bases between. The CDR3: CASSQVSDSEQYF. The CDR3 DNA sequence: TGCGCCAGCAGCCAAGTTTCGGACTCTGAGCAGTACTTC.

The chain is built from TRBV6-2 or TRBV6-3 and TRBJ2-7; the D gene is possibly TRBD1 (6 bases). Germline CDR1 reads MNHEY; CDR2 reads SVGEGT. Trimming shortened V by 10 bases and J by 5 bases, and 15 bases separated the two germline ends. The CDR3 length is 12 residues. The CDR3 sequence: CATSWGLDEQYF. DNA for the CDR3: TGTGCCACCTCGTGGGGGCTGGACGAGCAGTACTTC.

In this sample, this clonotype turned up many times. V gene TRBV6-5 combines with J gene TRBJ1-5, with D unresolved. Between the trimmed V and J ends, which lost 6 bases and 3 bases, there was a span of 15 bases. The CDR3 is 15 amino acids. Germline V gene sequence: CDR1 MNHEY, CDR2 SVGAGI. CDR3 residues: CASSPSTQYNQPQHF. In DNA, the CDR3 is TGTGCCAGCAGCCCCTCGACGCAGTACAATCAGCCCCAGCATTTT.

This rearrangement joins TRBV11-2 to TRBJ1-3, with a tentative D call TRBD1 (5 bases). CDR1 is SGHAT and CDR2 is FQNNGV in the germline V gene. V lost 0 bases, J lost 11 bases, and 17 bases lay in between. The CDR3 has 15 amino acids. CDR3 nucleotides: TGTGCCAGCAGCTTAGAGCGGGGCCAGGCCTGGTCCATATATTTT. It encodes CASSLERGQAWSIYF. Variable domain in full (rest from reference TRBV11-2 and TRBJ1-3): EAGVAQSPRYKIIEKRQSVAFWCNPISGHATLYWYQQILGQGPKLLIQFQNNGVVDDSQLPKDRFSAERLKGVDSTLKIQPAKLEDSAVYLCASSLERGQAWSIYFGEGSWLTVV.

The CDR3 here is CSARVPASLQETQYF. The DNA of the CDR3 is TGCAGTGCTAGAGTCCCGGCGAGCCTCCAAGAGACCCAGTACTTC. V gene TRBV20-1 combines with J gene TRBJ2-5; D uncertain. Germline V gene sequence: CDR1 DFQATT, CDR2 SNEGSKA (reference sequence). Trimming pared 1 base from V and 1 base from J, leaving 13 bases between. The CDR3 runs 15 residues.

The V call is TRBV10-3, the J call TRBJ1-2; 10 bases map to TRBD1. V lost 4 bases and J lost 0; bases outside the gene matches: 8. Germline V CDR1 and CDR2: ENHRY, SYGVKD. This CDR3 contains 17 residues. The CDR3, as DNA: TGTGCCATCAGTGGATGGGACAGGGGCGCAACTAACTATGGCTACACCTTC. It translates to CAISGWDRGATNYGYTF.

For this clonotype: A read error may explain this, as a much larger clone is one base away. The V call is TRBV7-2, the J call TRBJ1-1; possibly TRBD1 for D (6 bases). The germline CDR1 and CDR2 sequences are SGHTA and FQGNSA. CDR3 size: 15 residues. V was shortened by 1 base and J by 4 bases, with 13 bases between the two germline ends. The CDR3 region has the DNA TGTGCCAGCAGCTTAGTACGGGGGGCTGGCACTGAAGCTTTCTTT. Residues: CASSLVRGAGTEAFF.

This clonotype was recorded many times. The chain employs TRBV5-5 and TRBJ2-7; TRBD1 is a possible D gene (6 bases). CDR3 length: 15 amino acids. The ends were cut back, 4 bases at V and 2 bases at J, with 16 bases in the middle. Germline-derived CDR1 and CDR2 are SGHKS and YYEKEE (reference sequence). DNA of the CDR3: TGTGCCAGCAGCGTAGAATGGGGGCGAACCTACGAGCAGTACTTC. This encodes CASSVEWGRTYEQYF.

The chain recombines TRBV4-2 with TRBJ2-7; D might be TRBD1 (5 bases). The V and J ends lost 0 bases and 0 bases respectively, with 12 bases between them. Germline V CDR1 and CDR2: LGHNA, YNFKEQ. CDR3 length: 16 residues. In DNA form, the CDR3 reads TGTGCCAGCAGCCAAGATCTGGCAGGGTGCTCCTACGAGCAGTACTTC. Translated, it gives CASSQDLAGCSYEQYF.

This clonotype was detected a few times. This chain connects TRBV30 to TRBJ1-3; the D gene is possibly TRBD1 (6 bases). The CDR3 is 13 residues long. Per germline, CDR1 GTSNPN and CDR2 SVGIG (reference sequence). V lost 7 bases and J lost 0, with 10 bases in between. The CDR3 here is CALTGPSGNTIYF. CDR3 in DNA: TGTGCCTTGACAGGCCCCTCTGGAAACACCATATATTTT. Drawing the rest from reference TRBV30 and TRBJ1-3, the complete variable domain is SQTIHQWPATLVQPVGSPLSLECTVEGTSNPNLYWYRQAAGRGLQLLFYSVGIGQISSEVPQNLSASRPQDRQFILSSKKLLLSDSGFYLCALTGPSGNTIYFGEGSWLTVV.